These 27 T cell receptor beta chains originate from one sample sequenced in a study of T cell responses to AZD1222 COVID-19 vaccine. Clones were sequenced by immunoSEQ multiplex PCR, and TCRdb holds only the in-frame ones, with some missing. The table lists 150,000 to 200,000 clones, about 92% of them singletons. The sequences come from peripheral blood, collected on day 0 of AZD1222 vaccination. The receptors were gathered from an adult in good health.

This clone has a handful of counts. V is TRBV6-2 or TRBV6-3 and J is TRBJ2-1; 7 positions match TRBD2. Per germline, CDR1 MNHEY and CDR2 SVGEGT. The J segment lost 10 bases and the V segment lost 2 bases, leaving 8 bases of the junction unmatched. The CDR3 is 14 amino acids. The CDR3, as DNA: TGTGCCAGCAGTTACGGGGGAGGGTCCATGGAGCAGTTCTTC. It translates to CASSYGGGSMEQFF.

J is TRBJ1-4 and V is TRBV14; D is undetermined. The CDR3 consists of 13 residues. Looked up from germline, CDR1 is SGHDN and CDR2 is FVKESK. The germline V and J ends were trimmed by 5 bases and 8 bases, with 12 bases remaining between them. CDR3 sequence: CASSSSVGEKLFF. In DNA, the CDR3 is TGTGCCAGCAGCTCGTCTGTGGGCGAAAAACTGTTTTTT.

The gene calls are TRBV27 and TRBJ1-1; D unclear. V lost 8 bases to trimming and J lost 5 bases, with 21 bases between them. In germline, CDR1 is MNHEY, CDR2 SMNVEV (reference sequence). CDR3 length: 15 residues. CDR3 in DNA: TGTGCCAGCGTCCTTAGTGGTCTGGCTCGGACTGAAGCTTTCTTT. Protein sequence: CASVLSGLARTEAFF.

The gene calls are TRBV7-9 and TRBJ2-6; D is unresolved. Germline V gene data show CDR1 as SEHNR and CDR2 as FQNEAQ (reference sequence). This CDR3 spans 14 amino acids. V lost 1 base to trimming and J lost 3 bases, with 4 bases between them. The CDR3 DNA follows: TGTGCCAGCAGCTTAGACCTTGGGGCCAACGTCCTGACTTTC. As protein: CASSLDLGANVLTF. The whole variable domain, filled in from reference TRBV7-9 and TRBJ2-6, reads DTGVSQNPRHKITKRGQNVTFRCDPISEHNRLYWYRQTLGQGPEFLTYFQNEAQLEKSRLLSDRFSAERPKGSFSTLEIQRTEQGDSAMYLCASSLDLGANVLTFGAGSRLTVL.

CDR3 DNA sequence: TGTGCCAGCACAAGGACGAACACCGGGGAGCTGTTTTTT. It is translated as CASTRTNTGELFF. V gene TRBV12-3 or TRBV12-4 combines with J gene TRBJ2-2; D is ambiguous. This CDR3 has 13 residues. Trimming pared 7 bases from V and 0 bases from J, leaving 6 bases between.

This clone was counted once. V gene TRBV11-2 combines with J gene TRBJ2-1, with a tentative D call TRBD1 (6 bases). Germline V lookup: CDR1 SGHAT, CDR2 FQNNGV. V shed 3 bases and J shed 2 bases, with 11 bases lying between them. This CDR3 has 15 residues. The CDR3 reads CASSLVQGTYNEQFF. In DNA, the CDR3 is TGTGCCAGCAGCTTGGTTCAGGGGACCTACAATGAGCAGTTCTTC.

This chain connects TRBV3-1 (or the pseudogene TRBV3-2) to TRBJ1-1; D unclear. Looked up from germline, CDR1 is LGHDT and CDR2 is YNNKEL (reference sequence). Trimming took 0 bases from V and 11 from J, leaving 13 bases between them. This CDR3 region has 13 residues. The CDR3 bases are TGTGCCAGCAGCCAAGAGATTCGGAGCGAGGCTTTCTTT. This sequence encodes CASSQEIRSEAFF.

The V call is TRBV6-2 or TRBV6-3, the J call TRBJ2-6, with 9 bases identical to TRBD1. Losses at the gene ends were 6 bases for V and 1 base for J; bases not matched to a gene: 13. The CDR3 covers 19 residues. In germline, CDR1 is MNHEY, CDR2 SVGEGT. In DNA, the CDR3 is TGTGCCAGCAGCCGCGTGGGACAGGGAGATTTTTCTGGGGCCAACGTCCTGACTTTC. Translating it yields CASSRVGQGDFSGANVLTF.

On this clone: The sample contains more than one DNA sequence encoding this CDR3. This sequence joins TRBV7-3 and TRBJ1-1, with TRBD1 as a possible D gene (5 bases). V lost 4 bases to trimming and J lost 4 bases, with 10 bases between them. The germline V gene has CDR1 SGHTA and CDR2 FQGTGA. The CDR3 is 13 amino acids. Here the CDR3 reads CASSSQGGTEAFF. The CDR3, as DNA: TGTGCCAGCAGCTCGCAGGGTGGCACTGAAGCTTTCTTT.

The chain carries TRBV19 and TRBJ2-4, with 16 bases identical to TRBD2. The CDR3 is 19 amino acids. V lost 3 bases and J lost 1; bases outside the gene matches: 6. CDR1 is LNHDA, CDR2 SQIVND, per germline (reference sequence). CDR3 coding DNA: TGTGCCAGTAGTATGGTGGGACTAGCGGGAGGGCCGGCCAAAAACATTCAGTACTTC. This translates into CASSMVGLAGGPAKNIQYF.

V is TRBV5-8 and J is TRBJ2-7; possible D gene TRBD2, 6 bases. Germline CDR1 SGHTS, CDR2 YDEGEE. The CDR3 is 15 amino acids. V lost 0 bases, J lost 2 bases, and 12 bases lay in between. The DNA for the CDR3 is TGTGCCAGCAGCTTGGTTGGGGGAGGCGCCTACGAGCAGTACTTC. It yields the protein CASSLVGGGAYEQYF.

CDR3 bases: TGTGCCAGCAGCTTCGGGGACAGCGCTAGCACAGATACGCAGTATTTT. It is translated as CASSFGDSASTDTQYF. The rearrangement links TRBV7-9 to TRBJ2-3; TRBD1 agrees at 7 bases. The CDR3 runs 16 residues. CDR1 and CDR2 from the germline V gene are SEHNR and FQNEAQ (reference sequence). V lost 3 bases, J lost 0 bases, and 6 bases stayed unmatched.

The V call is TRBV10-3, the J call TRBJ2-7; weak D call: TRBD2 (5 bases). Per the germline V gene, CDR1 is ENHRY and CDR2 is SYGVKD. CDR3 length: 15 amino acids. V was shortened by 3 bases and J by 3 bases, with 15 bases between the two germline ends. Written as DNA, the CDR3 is TGTGCCATCAGTGACCTCGGGCCAAGCGGCTACGAGCAGTACTTC. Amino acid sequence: CAISDLGPSGYEQYF.

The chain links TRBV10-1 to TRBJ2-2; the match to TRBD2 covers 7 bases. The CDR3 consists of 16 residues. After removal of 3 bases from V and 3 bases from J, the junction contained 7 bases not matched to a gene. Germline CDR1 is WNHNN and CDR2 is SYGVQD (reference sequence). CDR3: CASSENRLAHTGELFF. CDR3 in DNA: TGCGCCAGCAGTGAAAATCGACTAGCCCACACCGGGGAGCTGTTTTTT.

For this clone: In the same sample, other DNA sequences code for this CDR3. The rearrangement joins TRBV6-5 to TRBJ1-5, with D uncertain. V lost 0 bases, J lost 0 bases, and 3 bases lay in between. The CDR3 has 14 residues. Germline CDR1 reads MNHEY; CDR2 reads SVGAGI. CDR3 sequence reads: CASSYSGSNQPQHF. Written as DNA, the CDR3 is TGTGCCAGCAGTTACTCAGGTAGCAATCAGCCCCAGCATTTT.

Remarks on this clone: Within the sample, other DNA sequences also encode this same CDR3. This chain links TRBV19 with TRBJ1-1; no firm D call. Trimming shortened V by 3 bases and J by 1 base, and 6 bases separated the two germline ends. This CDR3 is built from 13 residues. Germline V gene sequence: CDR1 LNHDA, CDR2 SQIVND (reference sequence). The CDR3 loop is CASSISTNTEAFF. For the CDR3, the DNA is TGTGCCAGTAGTATCTCGACGAACACTGAAGCTTTCTTT.

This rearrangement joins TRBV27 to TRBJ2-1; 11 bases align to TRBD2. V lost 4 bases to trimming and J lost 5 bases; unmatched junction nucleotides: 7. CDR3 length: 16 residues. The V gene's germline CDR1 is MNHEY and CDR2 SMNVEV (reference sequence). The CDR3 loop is CASSSPPSGRNNEQFF. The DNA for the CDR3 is TGTGCCAGCAGTTCCCCTCCTAGCGGGAGGAACAATGAGCAGTTCTTC.

The CDR3 here is CATSAGTGRGVDEQFF. The CDR3 DNA follows: TGTGCCACCAGTGCTGGCACAGGTCGGGGTGTCGATGAGCAGTTCTTC. The chain employs TRBV24-1 and TRBJ2-1, with D perhaps matching TRBD1 or TRBD2 (5 bases each). With 5 bases removed from V and 8 bases from J, the gap between germline ends came to 21 bases. The length of the CDR3 is 16 residues. Looked up from germline, CDR1 is KGHDR and CDR2 is SFDVKD.

The CDR3 nucleotides read TGTGCCAGCAGTTTTGGGGGGCCTGAGACCCAGTACTTC. Translating it yields CASSFGGPETQYF. This chain links TRBV12-3 or TRBV12-4 with TRBJ2-5; D is perhaps TRBD1 or TRBD2 (6 bases each). The CDR3 sequence is 13 residues long. The ends were cut back, 3 bases at V and 5 bases at J, with 10 bases in the middle.

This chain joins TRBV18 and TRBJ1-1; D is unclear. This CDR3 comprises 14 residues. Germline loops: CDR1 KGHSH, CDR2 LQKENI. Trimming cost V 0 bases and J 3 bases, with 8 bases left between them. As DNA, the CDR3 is TGTGCCAGCTCACCACCAGGGCTCTACACTGAAGCTTTCTTT. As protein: CASSPPGLYTEAFF.

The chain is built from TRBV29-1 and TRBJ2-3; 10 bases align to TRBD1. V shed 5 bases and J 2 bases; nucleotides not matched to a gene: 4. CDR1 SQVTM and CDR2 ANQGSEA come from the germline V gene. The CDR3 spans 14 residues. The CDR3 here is CSVPGQGITDTQYF. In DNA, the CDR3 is TGCAGCGTTCCGGGACAGGGGATCACAGATACGCAGTATTTT.

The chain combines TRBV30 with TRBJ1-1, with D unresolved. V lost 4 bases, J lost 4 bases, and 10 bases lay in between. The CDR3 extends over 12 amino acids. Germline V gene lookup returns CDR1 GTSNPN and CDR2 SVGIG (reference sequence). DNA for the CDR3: TGTGCCTGGAAAGGGTGGACCACTGAAGCTTTCTTT. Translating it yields CAWKGWTTEAFF.

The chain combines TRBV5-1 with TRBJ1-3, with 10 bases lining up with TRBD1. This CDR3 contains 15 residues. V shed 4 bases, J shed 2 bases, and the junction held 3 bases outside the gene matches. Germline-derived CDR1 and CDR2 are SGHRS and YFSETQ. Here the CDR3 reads CASSGGTGAGNTIYF. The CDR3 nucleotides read TGCGCCAGCAGCGGAGGGACAGGGGCTGGAAACACCATATATTTT. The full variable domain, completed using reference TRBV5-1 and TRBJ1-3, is KAGVTQTPRYLIKTRGQQVTLSCSPISGHRSVSWYQQTPGQGLQFLFEYFSETQRNKGNFPGRFSGRQFSNSRSEMNVSTLELGDSALYLCASSGGTGAGNTIYFGEGSWLTVV.

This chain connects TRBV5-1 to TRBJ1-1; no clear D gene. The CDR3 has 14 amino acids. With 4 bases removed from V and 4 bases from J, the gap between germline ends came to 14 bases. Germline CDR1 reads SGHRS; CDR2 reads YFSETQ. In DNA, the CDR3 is TGCGCCAGCAGCCCGGATGGGTTAGTCACTGAAGCTTTCTTT. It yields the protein CASSPDGLVTEAFF.

The CDR3 reads CASSLQPREGVSPLHF. The CDR3 DNA reads TGTGCCAGCAGCTTACAGCCAAGAGAAGGGGTATCACCCCTCCACTTT. The V gene is TRBV7-2, the J gene TRBJ1-6, with a possible D match to TRBD1 (5 bases). The CDR3 totals 16 residues. Germline V gene data show CDR1 as SGHTA and CDR2 as FQGNSA. V was pared by 2 bases and J by 10 bases, with 18 bases between. The whole variable domain, remainder taken from reference TRBV7-2 and TRBJ1-6, is GAGVSQSPSNKVTEKGKDVELRCDPISGHTALYWYRQSLGQGLEFLIYFQGNSAPDKSGLPSDRFSAERTGGSVSTLTIQRTQQEDSAVYLCASSLQPREGVSPLHFGNGTRLTVT.

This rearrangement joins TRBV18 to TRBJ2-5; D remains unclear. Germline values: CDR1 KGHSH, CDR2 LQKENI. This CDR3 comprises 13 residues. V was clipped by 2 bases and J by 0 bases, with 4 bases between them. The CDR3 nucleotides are TGTGCCAGCTCACCAATAAACCAAGAGACCCAGTACTTC. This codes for CASSPINQETQYF.

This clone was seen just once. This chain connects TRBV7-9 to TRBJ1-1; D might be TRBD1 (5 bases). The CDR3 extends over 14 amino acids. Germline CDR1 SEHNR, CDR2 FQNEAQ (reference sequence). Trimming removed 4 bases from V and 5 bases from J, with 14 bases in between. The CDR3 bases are TGTGCCAGCAGCTCGCGGGGGGGTAAGACTGAAGCTTTCTTT. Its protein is CASSSRGGKTEAFF. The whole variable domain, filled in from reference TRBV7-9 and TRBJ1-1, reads DTGVSQNPRHKITKRGQNVTFRCDPISEHNRLYWYRQTLGQGPEFLTYFQNEAQLEKSRLLSDRFSAERPKGSFSTLEIQRTEQGDSAMYLCASSSRGGKTEAFFGQGTRLTVV.